This T cell receptor (beta chain) was documented in a study of blood T cell repertoires in COVID-19. Whole-study context: COVID-19 samples, acute and convalescent, were from the United States, Italy and Spain. T cells, B-cell-depleted T cells, or PBMCs supplied cDNA or gDNA.

In the original processing: Nucleated cell counts were estimated from reference gene primer amplification. The protocol was immunoSEQ multiplex PCR, while the TCRdb copy is restricted to in-frame clones and leaves out a portion. The V and J calls and clone size are taken from that table; D and trimming were inferred from the DNA. This table has around 100,000 clones, around 87% appearing once. Trimming took 3 bases from V and 6 from J, leaving 8 bases between them. The CDR3 has 12 residues. The germline V gene encodes CDR1 MDHEN and CDR2 SYDVKM. On this clone itself: The same CDR3 arises from other DNA sequences in this sample as well.

The chain is built from TRBV28 and TRBJ1-2; no definite D call. This TCR derives from a man in his forties or fifties with acute or convalescent COVID-19. The sequenced sample was peripheral blood. The CDR3 coding sequence is TGTGCCAGCAGTTTTGGCGGGGATGGCTACACCTTC. This codes for CASSFGGDGYTF.